The 5 T cell receptor beta chains listed next were all sequenced from one sample in a study of cytomegalovirus exposure and HLA in healthy donors. PCR employed 60 Vbeta and 13 Jbeta primers. The repertoire was sequenced with immunoSEQ multiplex PCR; TCRdb's copy has only in-frame clones and lacks some. This table holds approximately 150,000 clones, 75% to 80% found once. Sequenced material: PBMCs. The origin of the receptors is a female donor in good health and CMV-seronegative.

The gene calls are TRBV19 and TRBJ1-1; 10 nucleotides align to TRBD1. The CDR3 runs to 15 residues. Trimming at V came to 4 bases and at J to 3 bases, leaving 5 bases not matched to a gene. CDR1 and CDR2 from the germline V gene are LNHDA and SQIVND (reference sequence). Here the CDR3 DNA reads TGTGCCAGTAGTACCGCGGACAGGGGGGACACTGAAGCTTTCTTT. This encodes CASSTADRGDTEAFF.

The V call is TRBV5-1, the J call TRBJ2-5, with D possibly matching TRBD1 (5 bases). The CDR3 length is 14 residues. The germline V and J ends were trimmed by 6 bases and 5 bases, with 17 bases remaining between them. The germline gives CDR1 SGHRS, CDR2 YFSETQ. The CDR3 DNA sequence: TGCGCCAGCACGGATAGGCAGGGTGGGGAGACCCAGTACTTC. Its protein is CASTDRQGGETQYF.

This clone came up a few times. The rearrangement uses TRBV19 and TRBJ1-3; 7 bases are shared with TRBD1. The CDR3 runs 15 residues. Germline V gene sequence: CDR1 LNHDA, CDR2 SQIVND (reference sequence). The J segment lost 4 bases and the V segment lost 3 bases, leaving 6 bases of the junction unmatched. The CDR3 loop reads CASSIWRGQGNTIYF. The CDR3 bases are TGTGCCAGTAGTATTTGGAGGGGGCAAGGAAACACCATATATTTT. Full variable domain (missing parts from reference TRBV19 and TRBJ1-3): DGGITQSPKYLFRKEGQNVTLSCEQNLNHDAMYWYRQDPGQGLRLIYYSQIVNDFQKGDIAEGYSVSREKKESFPLTVTSAQKNPTAFYLCASSIWRGQGNTIYFGEGSWLTVV.

The chain combines TRBV15 with TRBJ2-1, with D maybe TRBD1 (6 bases). Germline V gene data show CDR1 as LNHNV and CDR2 as YYDKDF (reference sequence). This CDR3 contains 15 residues. Deletions cut 1 base from V and 4 bases from J, with 11 bases between. The CDR3 DNA reads as TGTGCCACCAGCAGAGGGACAGCCAAGTACAATGAGCAGTTCTTC. As protein: CATSRGTAKYNEQFF.

This clone was observed once. The chain is built from TRBV30 and TRBJ2-1; 9 nucleotides agree with TRBD1. CDR3 size: 16 residues. From germline, CDR1 is GTSNPN and CDR2 SVGIG (reference sequence). V trimming: 3 bases; J trimming: 8 bases; junction bases outside the gene matches: 14. The CDR3: CAWSGFRDREVHEQFF. The DNA for the CDR3 is TGTGCCTGGAGCGGATTTAGGGACAGGGAGGTCCATGAGCAGTTCTTC. Together with reference TRBV30 and TRBJ2-1, the CDR3 gives the full variable domain: SQTIHQWPATLVQPVGSPLSLECTVEGTSNPNLYWYRQAAGRGLQLLFYSVGIGQISSEVPQNLSASRPQDRQFILSSKKLLLSDSGFYLCAWSGFRDREVHEQFFGPGTRLTVL.